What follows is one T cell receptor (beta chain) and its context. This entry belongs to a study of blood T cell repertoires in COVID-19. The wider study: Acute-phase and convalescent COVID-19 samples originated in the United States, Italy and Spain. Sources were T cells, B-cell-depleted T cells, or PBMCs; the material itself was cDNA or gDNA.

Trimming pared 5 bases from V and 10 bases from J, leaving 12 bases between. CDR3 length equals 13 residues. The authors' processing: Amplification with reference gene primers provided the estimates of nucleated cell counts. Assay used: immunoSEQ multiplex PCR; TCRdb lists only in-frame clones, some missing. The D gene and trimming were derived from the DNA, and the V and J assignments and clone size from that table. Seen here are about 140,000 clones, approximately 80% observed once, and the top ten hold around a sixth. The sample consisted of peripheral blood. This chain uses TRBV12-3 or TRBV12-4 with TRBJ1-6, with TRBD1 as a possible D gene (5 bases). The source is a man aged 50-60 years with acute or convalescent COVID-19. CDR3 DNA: TGTGCCAGCAGTCTCGGACAAGGATCACCCCTCCACTTT. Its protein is CASSLGQGSPLHF.